This TCR beta chain was recorded in a study of T cell responses to AZD1222 COVID-19 vaccine. Assay: immunoSEQ multiplex PCR; the TCRdb copy retains only in-frame clones and omits some. The sample holds 140,000 to 150,000 clones, approximately 93% seen once. Study-wide results and limits: Per reports, nearly half of all spike-specific TCRs target regions that are unmutated in variants. Seropositivity was recorded at baseline in only a handful of AZD1222 recipients.

Trimming stripped 0 bases from V and 5 bases from J, with 11 bases between. This CDR3 has 15 amino acids. Germline loops: CDR1 MRHNA, CDR2 SNTAGT. As concerns this clone: Antigen specificity is unknown.

Specimen: peripheral blood, collected on day 0 of AZD1222 vaccination. The chain links TRBV6-4 to TRBJ2-1; D is ambiguous. This receptor was identified in an adult in good health. In DNA, the CDR3 is TGTGCCAGCAGTGACTCGCCGTGGCCCAACAATGAGCAGTTCTTC. This translates into CASSDSPWPNNEQFF.